These 20 T cell receptor beta chains were all obtained from the same sample, sequenced in a study of blood T cells in healthy people across ages. A second PCR, run for about 6 to 12 cycles, used a sample-barcoded 5' primer plus a J-beta primer mix. TCRdb redid the calling of the 5' RACE reads with MiXCR, one entry per CDR3 protein. The sample has 1.5 million to 2 million distinct CDR3 sequences, around 36% seen once. The sequenced sample was blood. These receptors were collected from a woman aged 25-40 years in good health.

This clonotype was seen more than once but under ten times. CDR3 DNA sequence: TGTGCCAGCAGTTATTATAGGCAATATGGCTACACCTTC. It encodes CASSYYRQYGYTF. The chain combines TRBV6-5 with TRBJ1-2; D is uncertain. The V end lost 3 bases, the J end lost 5 bases, and 10 bases lay between the germline ends. Germline CDR1 reads MNHEY; CDR2 reads SVGAGI. This CDR3 spans 13 amino acids.

The gene calls are TRBV13 and TRBJ2-7; TRBD1 agrees at 7 bases. V lost 2 bases to trimming and J lost 3 bases; unmatched junction nucleotides: 4. This CDR3 is built from 14 residues. From germline, CDR1 is PRHDT and CDR2 FYEKMQ (reference sequence). DNA for the CDR3: TGTGCCAGCAGCTTAAGTTACAGGGGCTACGAGCAGTACTTC. It yields the protein CASSLSYRGYEQYF.

Details on this clonotype: This could be a read error, since a much larger clone is one nucleotide away. The V call is TRBV5-5, the J call TRBJ2-1, with D possibly TRBD1 on 5 matching bases. This CDR3 is built from 14 residues. From germline, CDR1 is SGHKS and CDR2 YYEKEE (reference sequence). The CDR3 sequence is CACSPQGTYNEQFF. The CDR3 bases are TGTGCCTGCAGCCCGCAGGGAACCTACAATGAGCAGTTCTTC. The complete variable domain, with remaining parts taken from reference TRBV5-5 and TRBJ2-1, reads DAGVTQSPTHLIKTRGQQVTLRCSPISGHKSVSWYQQVLGQGPQFIFQYYEKEERGRGNFPDRFSARQFPNYSSELNVNALLLGDSALYLCACSPQGTYNEQFFGPGTRLTVL.

As regards this clonotype: A read error is possible here, since a much larger clone lies one base away. The chain couples TRBV15 to TRBJ2-1, with D tentatively TRBD1 (6 bases). This CDR3 has 14 residues. Germline CDR1 is LNHNV and CDR2 is YYDKDF (reference sequence). Trimming removed 1 base from V and 2 bases from J, with 6 bases in between. The CDR3 loop reads CATSRGTAYNEQFF. The CDR3 bases are TGTGCCACCAGCAGAGGGACAGCCTACAATGAGCAGTTCTTC. Full variable domain (missing parts from reference TRBV15 and TRBJ2-1): DAMVIQNPRYQVTQFGKPVTLSCSQTLNHNVMYWYQQKSSQAPKLLFHYYDKDFNNEADTPDNFQSRRPNTSFCFLDIRSPGLGDTAMYLCATSRGTAYNEQFFGPGTRLTVL.

Remarks on this clonotype: Relative to the germline gene, one junction end is altered; a read error may explain this. The V and J genes are TRBV20-1 and TRBJ2-5; 10 bases align to TRBD1. The germline V gene encodes CDR1 DFQATT and CDR2 SNEGSKA (reference sequence). This CDR3 comprises 12 residues. The CDR3 protein is CSRDRGSETRYF. CDR3 sequence (DNA): TGCAGCCGGGACAGGGGTTCAGAGACCCGGTACTTC.

The CDR3 region is CASSLAGAKDTQYF. The CDR3, as DNA: TGTGCCAGCAGTTTAGCGGGAGCGAAAGATACGCAGTATTTT. The chain is built from TRBV27 and TRBJ2-3; 7 bases agree with TRBD2. CDR1 and CDR2 (germline): MNHEY, SMNVEV (reference sequence). The CDR3 sequence is 14 residues long. The J segment lost 5 bases and the V segment lost 2 bases, leaving 4 bases of the junction unmatched.

V gene TRBV12-3 or TRBV12-4 combines with J gene TRBJ2-1; a weak D match, TRBD2 (5 bases). The CDR3 totals 11 residues. With 8 bases removed from V and 12 bases from J, the gap between germline ends came to 14 bases. Here the CDR3 reads CASGLGDGQFF. The CDR3 DNA reads as TGTGCCAGCGGACTGGGCGATGGGCAGTTCTTC.

The gene calls are TRBV27 and TRBJ2-7, with a possible D match to TRBD2 (5 bases). The CDR3 contains 14 residues. Looked up from germline, CDR1 is MNHEY and CDR2 is SMNVEV (reference sequence). The V and J ends lost 5 bases and 2 bases respectively, with 13 bases between them. This chain's CDR3 is CASSPGNPTYEQYF. CDR3 DNA: TGTGCCAGCAGTCCCGGGAACCCCACCTACGAGCAGTACTTC.

The rearrangement links TRBV27 to TRBJ2-5; D remains unclear. The CDR3 covers 13 residues. The germline V and J ends were trimmed by 6 bases and 2 bases, with 10 bases remaining between them. Germline V lookup: CDR1 MNHEY, CDR2 SMNVEV (reference sequence). The CDR3, as DNA: TGTGCCAGCAGCGTCGACATACAAGAGACCCAGTACTTC. Translated: CASSVDIQETQYF.

As to this clonotype: At one boundary the junction diverges from the germline segment, which might be a read error. The rearrangement uses TRBV7-9 and TRBJ1-4; 9 bases match TRBD1. Germline V gene lookup returns CDR1 SEHNR and CDR2 FQNEAQ (reference sequence). This CDR3 comprises 17 residues. The CDR3 DNA reads as TGTGCCAGCAGCCCCCTTGGGACAGGGCGGACTAATCAAAAACTGTTTTTT. Encoded protein: CASSPLGTGRTNQKLFF.

This clonotype was observed many times. CDR3 in DNA: TGCGCCAGCAGCCAAGCGGGATCCGCCTACGAGCAGTACTTC. It encodes CASSQAGSAYEQYF. The V call is TRBV4-1, the J call TRBJ2-7, with a possible D match to TRBD2 (5 bases). The CDR3 is 14 amino acids. V was shortened by 1 base and J by 2 bases, with 9 bases between the two germline ends. The germline V gene has CDR1 MGHRA and CDR2 YSYEKL.

The gene calls are TRBV30 and TRBJ2-6; tentative D call: TRBD2 (5 bases). There are 18 residues in the CDR3. The germline V gene encodes CDR1 GTSNPN and CDR2 SVGIG (reference sequence). Trimming removed 4 bases at V and 0 bases at J, with 19 bases between. CDR3 amino acids: CAWTGRTFTYSGANVLTF. DNA for the CDR3: TGTGCCTGGACCGGGCGGACTTTCACATACTCTGGGGCCAACGTCCTGACTTTC.

This clonotype was recorded a few times. This sequence joins TRBV30 and TRBJ1-2; D is possibly TRBD1 (5 bases). V lost 5 bases, J lost 3 bases, and 10 bases lay in between. Germline V gene data show CDR1 as GTSNPN and CDR2 as SVGIG (reference sequence). CDR3 length: 12 residues. The CDR3 protein is CAWGREDYGYTF. CDR3 nucleotide sequence: TGTGCCTGGGGCAGGGAGGACTATGGCTACACCTTC.

This clonotype was picked up a small number of times. This chain joins TRBV10-3 and TRBJ2-2; D gene unclear. Germline V lookup: CDR1 ENHRY, CDR2 SYGVKD. The CDR3 totals 11 residues. V was trimmed by 6 bases and J by 3 bases, leaving 2 bases between them. The CDR3 DNA is TGTGCCATCAGGGACACCGGGGAGCTGTTTTTT. This encodes CAIRDTGELFF.

This clonotype was detected only a few times. The V gene is TRBV7-9, the J gene TRBJ2-5; the match to TRBD1 covers 7 bases. With 1 base clipped from V and 3 bases from J, the junction kept 8 bases outside the gene matches. The CDR3 is made up of 16 amino acids. Germline-derived CDR1 and CDR2 are SEHNR and FQNEAQ (reference sequence). Written as DNA, the CDR3 is TGTGCCAGCAGCTTAGGGCAGGGGGTAATGAAAGAGACCCAGTACTTC. This gives the protein CASSLGQGVMKETQYF.

This chain connects TRBV6-1 to TRBJ2-7; TRBD1 might be the D (5 bases). Trimming took 2 bases from V and 3 from J, leaving 20 bases between them. CDR1 is MNHNS and CDR2 is SASEGT in the germline V gene. This CDR3 is 17 amino acids long. The CDR3 DNA is TGTGCCAGCAGTGAAATCGGGCAGGGATCCCCATACTACGAGCAGTACTTC. Translation: CASSEIGQGSPYYEQYF.

The genes are TRBV20-1 and TRBJ2-7; the match to TRBD1 covers 8 bases. In germline, CDR1 is DFQATT, CDR2 SNEGSKA (reference sequence). V trimming: 1 base; J trimming: 2 bases; junction bases outside the gene matches: 4. This CDR3 comprises 14 residues. CDR3 nucleotide sequence: TGCAGTGCTAGAGTAGACAGGGGCACCTACGAGCAGTACTTC. Its translation is CSARVDRGTYEQYF.

This clonotype was detected many times. The gene calls are TRBV10-3 and TRBJ1-2; D not certain. V was shortened by 6 bases and J by 5 bases, with 13 bases between the two germline ends. The germline CDR1 and CDR2 sequences are ENHRY and SYGVKD. The CDR3 spans 13 residues. In nucleotides, the CDR3 is TGTGCCATCAGCCTGGACGGGAAGTATGGCTACACCTTC. Its translation: CAISLDGKYGYTF.

This chain uses TRBV27 with TRBJ1-2; D is unclear. Germline assignment: CDR1 MNHEY and CDR2 SMNVEV (reference sequence). Trimming took off 0 bases at V and 6 bases at J, with 11 bases between the two ends. The CDR3 covers 14 residues. The CDR3 here is CASSLSASDHGYTF. DNA for the CDR3: TGTGCCAGCAGTTTATCGGCTTCAGACCATGGCTACACCTTC.

With regard to this clonotype: One junction end does not reproduce the germline sequence, and a read error may be involved. V usage is TRBV4-1 and J usage is TRBJ1-4; perhaps TRBD1 as D (5 bases). The CDR3 has 16 residues. Germline CDR1 MGHRA, CDR2 YSYEKL. The DNA for the CDR3 is TGCGCCAGCAGCCAAGTCTGGGGGGATCGGGATGAAGAACTGTTTTTT. Translated, it gives CASSQVWGDRDEELFF.